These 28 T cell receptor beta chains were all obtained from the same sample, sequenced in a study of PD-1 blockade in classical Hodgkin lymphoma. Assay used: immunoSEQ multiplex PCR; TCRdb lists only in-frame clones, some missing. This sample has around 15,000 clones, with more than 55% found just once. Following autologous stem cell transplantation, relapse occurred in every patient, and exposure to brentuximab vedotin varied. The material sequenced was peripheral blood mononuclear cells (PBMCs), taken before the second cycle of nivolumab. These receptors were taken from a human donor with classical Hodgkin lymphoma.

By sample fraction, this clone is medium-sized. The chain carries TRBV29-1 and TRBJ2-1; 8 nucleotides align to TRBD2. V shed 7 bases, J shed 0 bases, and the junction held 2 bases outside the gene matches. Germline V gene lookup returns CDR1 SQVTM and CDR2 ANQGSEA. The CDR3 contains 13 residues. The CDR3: CSGTSGSYNEQFF. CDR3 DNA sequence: TGCAGCGGTACTAGCGGCTCCTACAATGAGCAGTTCTTC.

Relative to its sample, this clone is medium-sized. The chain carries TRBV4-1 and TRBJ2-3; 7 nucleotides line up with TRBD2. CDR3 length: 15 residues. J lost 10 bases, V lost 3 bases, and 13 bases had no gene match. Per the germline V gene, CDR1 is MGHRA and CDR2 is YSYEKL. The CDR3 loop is CASSQSGTALEAQYF. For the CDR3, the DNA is TGCGCCAGCAGCCAGAGCGGGACTGCCCTCGAGGCGCAGTATTTT.

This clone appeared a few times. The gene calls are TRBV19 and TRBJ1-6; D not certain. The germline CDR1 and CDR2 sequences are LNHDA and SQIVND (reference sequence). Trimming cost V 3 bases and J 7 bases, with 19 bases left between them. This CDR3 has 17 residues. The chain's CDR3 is CASSIIWSHEENSPLHF. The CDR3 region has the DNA TGTGCCAGTAGTATTATTTGGTCTCATGAGGAAAATTCACCCCTCCACTTT.

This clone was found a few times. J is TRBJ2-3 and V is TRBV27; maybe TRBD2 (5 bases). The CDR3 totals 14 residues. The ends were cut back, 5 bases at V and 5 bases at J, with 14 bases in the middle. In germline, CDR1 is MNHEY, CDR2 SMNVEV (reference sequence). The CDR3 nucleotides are TGTGCCAGCAGTCTCAAGGACTCGAGAGATACGCAGTATTTT. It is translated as CASSLKDSRDTQYF.

The CDR3 reads CASSVQGRNTIYF. The DNA of the CDR3 is TGTGCCAGCAGTGTACAGGGGCGAAACACCATATATTTT. J is TRBJ1-3 and V is TRBV2, with 7 bases fitting TRBD1. The germline V gene encodes CDR1 SNHLY and CDR2 FYNNEI. The CDR3 runs 13 residues. V gave up 4 bases and J gave up 5 bases; unmatched junction bases: 2.

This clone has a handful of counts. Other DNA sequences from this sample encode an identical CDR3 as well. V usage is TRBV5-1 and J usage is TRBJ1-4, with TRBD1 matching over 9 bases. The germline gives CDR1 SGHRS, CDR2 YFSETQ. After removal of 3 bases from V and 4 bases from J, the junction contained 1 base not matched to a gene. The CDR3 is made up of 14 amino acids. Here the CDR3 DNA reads TGCGCCAGCAGCTCGGACAGGGGTAATGAAAAACTGTTTTTT. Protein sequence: CASSSDRGNEKLFF.

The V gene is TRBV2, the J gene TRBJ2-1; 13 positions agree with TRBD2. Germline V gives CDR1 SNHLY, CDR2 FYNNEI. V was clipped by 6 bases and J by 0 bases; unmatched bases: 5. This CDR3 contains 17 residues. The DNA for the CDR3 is TGTGCCAGCAGCCAGACTAGCGGGAGGCCCTCCTACAATGAGCAGTTCTTC. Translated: CASSQTSGRPSYNEQFF.

The CDR3 coding sequence is TGTGCCAGCAGTTACGAGACAGGGGAGCAGTTCTTC. This gives the protein CASSYETGEQFF. The J gene is TRBJ2-1, the V gene TRBV6-5; the match to TRBD1 covers 7 bases. Germline-derived CDR1 and CDR2 are MNHEY and SVGAGI. The ends lost 2 bases at V and 10 bases at J; junction bases unmatched: 2. This CDR3 comprises 12 residues.

DNA for the CDR3: TGTGCCAGCAGTTTGGGCACCGGGGAGCTGTTTTTT. Protein: CASSLGTGELFF. This rearrangement joins TRBV28 to TRBJ2-2, with unresolved D. The CDR3 sequence is 12 residues long. Germline-derived CDR1 and CDR2 are MDHEN and SYDVKM. V was trimmed by 3 bases and J by 4 bases, leaving 3 bases between them.

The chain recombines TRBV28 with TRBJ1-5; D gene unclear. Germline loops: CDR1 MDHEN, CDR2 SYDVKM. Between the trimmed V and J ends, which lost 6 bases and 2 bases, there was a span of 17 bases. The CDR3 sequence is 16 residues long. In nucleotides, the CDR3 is TGTGCCAGCAGGCAAACTTGGGTGTTTGGCAATCAGCCCCAGCATTTT. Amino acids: CASRQTWVFGNQPQHF.

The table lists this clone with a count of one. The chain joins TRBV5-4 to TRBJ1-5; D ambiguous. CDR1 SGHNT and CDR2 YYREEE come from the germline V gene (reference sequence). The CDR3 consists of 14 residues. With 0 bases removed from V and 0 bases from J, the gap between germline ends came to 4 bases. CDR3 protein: CASSLGVSNQPQHF. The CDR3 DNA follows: TGTGCCAGCAGCTTGGGGGTTAGCAATCAGCCCCAGCATTTT.

DNA of the CDR3: TGCAGCGTCAACAGGGGCAGGTCAGGCGAGCAGTACTTC. Translated, it gives CSVNRGRSGEQYF. The V and J genes are TRBV29-1 and TRBJ2-7, with 7 bases matching TRBD1. This CDR3 spans 13 amino acids. The junction had 11 bases not matched to a gene; V was cut back by 6 bases and J by 6 bases. The germline gives CDR1 SQVTM, CDR2 ANQGSEA.

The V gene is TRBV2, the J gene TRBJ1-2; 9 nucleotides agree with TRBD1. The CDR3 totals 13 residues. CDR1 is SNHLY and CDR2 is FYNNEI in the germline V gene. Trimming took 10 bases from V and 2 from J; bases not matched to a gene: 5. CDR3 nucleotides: TGTGCCACCTTGGGACAGGGCAACTATGGCTACACCTTC. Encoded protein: CATLGQGNYGYTF.

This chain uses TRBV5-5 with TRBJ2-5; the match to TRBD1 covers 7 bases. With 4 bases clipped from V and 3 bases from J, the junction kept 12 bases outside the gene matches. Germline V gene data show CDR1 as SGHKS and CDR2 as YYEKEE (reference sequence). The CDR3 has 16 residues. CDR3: CASSPNSGTAEETQYF. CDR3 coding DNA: TGTGCCAGCAGCCCCAACTCCGGGACAGCAGAAGAGACCCAGTACTTC. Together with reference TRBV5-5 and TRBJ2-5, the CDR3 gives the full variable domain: DAGVTQSPTHLIKTRGQQVTLRCSPISGHKSVSWYQQVLGQGPQFIFQYYEKEERGRGNFPDRFSARQFPNYSSELNVNALLLGDSALYLCASSPNSGTAEETQYFGPGTRLLVL.

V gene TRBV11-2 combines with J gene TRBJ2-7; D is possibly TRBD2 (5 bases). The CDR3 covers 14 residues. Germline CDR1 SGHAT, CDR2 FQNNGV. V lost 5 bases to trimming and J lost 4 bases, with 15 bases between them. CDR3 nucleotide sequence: TGTGCCAGCAGCCCCGGAGTGGGAGATTACGAGCAGTACTTC. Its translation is CASSPGVGDYEQYF. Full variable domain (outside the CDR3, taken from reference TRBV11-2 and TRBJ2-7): EAGVAQSPRYKIIEKRQSVAFWCNPISGHATLYWYQQILGQGPKLLIQFQNNGVVDDSQLPKDRFSAERLKGVDSTLKIQPAKLEDSAVYLCASSPGVGDYEQYFGPGTRLTVT.

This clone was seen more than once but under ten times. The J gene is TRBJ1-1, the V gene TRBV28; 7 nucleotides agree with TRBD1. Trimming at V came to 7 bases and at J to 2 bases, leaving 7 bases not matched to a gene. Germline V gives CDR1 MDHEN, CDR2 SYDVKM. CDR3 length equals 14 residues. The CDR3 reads CASNLGQINTEAFF. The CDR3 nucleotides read TGTGCCAGCAACCTGGGACAGATAAACACTGAAGCTTTCTTT.

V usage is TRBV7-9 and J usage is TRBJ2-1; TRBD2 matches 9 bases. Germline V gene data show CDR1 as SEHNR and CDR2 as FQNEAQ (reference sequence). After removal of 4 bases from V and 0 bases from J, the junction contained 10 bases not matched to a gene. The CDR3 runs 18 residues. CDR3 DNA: TGTGCCAGCAGCTCCGGGACTAGCACTGGCATCTCCTACAATGAGCAGTTCTTC. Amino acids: CASSSGTSTGISYNEQFF.

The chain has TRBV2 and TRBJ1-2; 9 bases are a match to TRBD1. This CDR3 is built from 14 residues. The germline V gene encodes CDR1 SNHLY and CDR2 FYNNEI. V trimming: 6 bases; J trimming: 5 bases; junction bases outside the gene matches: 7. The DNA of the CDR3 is TGTGCCAGCAGGCCCGGGACAGGGATTTATGGCTACACCTTC. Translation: CASRPGTGIYGYTF.

The CDR3: CASSSGTVTYNEQFF. The CDR3 region has the DNA TGTGCCAGCAGCTCCGGGACAGTAACCTACAATGAGCAGTTCTTC. This chain links TRBV11-2 with TRBJ2-1; 7 bases fit TRBD1. The CDR3 totals 15 residues. The germline gives CDR1 SGHAT, CDR2 FQNNGV. J was trimmed by 2 bases and V by 4 bases; bases with no gene match: 5.

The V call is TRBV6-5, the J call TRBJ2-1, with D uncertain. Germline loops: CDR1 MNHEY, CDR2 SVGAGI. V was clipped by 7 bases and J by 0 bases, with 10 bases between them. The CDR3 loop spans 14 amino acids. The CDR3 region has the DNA TGTGCCAGCAAGGGTTTCTACTCCTACAATGAGCAGTTCTTC. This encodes CASKGFYSYNEQFF.

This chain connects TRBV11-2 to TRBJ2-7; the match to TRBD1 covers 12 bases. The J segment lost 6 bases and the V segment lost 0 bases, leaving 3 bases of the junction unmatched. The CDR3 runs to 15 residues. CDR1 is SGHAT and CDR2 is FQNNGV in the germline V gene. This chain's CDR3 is CASSLDGTGGREQYF. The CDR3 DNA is TGTGCCAGCAGCTTAGATGGGACAGGGGGCCGCGAGCAGTACTTC. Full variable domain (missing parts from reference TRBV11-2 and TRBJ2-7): EAGVAQSPRYKIIEKRQSVAFWCNPISGHATLYWYQQILGQGPKLLIQFQNNGVVDDSQLPKDRFSAERLKGVDSTLKIQPAKLEDSAVYLCASSLDGTGGREQYFGPGTRLTVT.

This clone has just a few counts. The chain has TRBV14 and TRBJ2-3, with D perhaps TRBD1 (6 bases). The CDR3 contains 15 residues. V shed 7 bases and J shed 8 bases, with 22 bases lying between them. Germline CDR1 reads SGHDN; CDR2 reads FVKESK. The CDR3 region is CASTWDTGPLSTQYF. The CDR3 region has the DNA TGTGCCAGCACCTGGGACACAGGGCCCCTATCTACGCAGTATTTT.

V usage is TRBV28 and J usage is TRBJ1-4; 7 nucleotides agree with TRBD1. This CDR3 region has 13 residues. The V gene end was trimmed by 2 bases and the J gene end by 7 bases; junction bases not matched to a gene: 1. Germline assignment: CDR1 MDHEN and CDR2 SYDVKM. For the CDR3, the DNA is TGTGCCAGCAGTTTAAACAGGGGTGAAAAACTGTTTTTT. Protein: CASSLNRGEKLFF.

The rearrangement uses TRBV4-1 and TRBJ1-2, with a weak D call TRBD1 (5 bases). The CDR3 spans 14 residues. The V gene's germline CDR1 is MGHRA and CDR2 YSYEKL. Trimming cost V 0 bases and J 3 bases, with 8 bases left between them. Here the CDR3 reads CASSQDMGDYGYTF. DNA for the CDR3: TGCGCCAGCAGCCAAGATATGGGGGACTATGGCTACACCTTC.

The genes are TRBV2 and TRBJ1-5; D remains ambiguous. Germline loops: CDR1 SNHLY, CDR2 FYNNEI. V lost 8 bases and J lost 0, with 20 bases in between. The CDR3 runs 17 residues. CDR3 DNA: TGTGCCAGCTCCGATTCAGCCCAGATTTATAGCAATCAGCCCCAGCATTTT. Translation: CASSDSAQIYSNQPQHF.

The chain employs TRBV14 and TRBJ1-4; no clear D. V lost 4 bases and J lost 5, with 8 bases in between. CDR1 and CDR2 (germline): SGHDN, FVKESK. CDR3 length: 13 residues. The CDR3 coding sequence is TGTGCCAGCAGCCGTTCCCTAAATGAAAAACTGTTTTTT. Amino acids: CASSRSLNEKLFF.

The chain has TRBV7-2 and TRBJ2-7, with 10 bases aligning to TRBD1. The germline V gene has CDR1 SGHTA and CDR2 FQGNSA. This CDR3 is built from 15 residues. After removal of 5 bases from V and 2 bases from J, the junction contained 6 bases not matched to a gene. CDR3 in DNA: TGTGCCAGCAGCCCTGGGACAGGGGACGCCTACGAGCAGTACTTC. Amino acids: CASSPGTGDAYEQYF.

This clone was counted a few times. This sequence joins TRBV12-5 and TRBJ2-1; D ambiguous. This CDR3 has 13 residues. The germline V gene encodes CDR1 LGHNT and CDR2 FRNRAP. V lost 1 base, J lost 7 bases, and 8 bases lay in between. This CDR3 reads CASGLGTGNEQFF. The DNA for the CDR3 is TGTGCTAGTGGTTTGGGTACTGGGAATGAGCAGTTCTTC.